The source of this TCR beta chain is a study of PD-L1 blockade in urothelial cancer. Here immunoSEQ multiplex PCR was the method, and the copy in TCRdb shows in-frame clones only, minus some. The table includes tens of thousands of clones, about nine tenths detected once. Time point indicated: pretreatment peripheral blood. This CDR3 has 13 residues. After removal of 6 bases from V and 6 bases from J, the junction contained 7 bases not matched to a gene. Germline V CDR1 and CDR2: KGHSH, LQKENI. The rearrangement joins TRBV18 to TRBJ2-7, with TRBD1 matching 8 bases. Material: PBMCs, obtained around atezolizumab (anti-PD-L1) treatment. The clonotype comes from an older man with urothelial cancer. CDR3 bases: TGTGCCAGCTCCCCCGGGACAGGCCGCGAGCAGTACTTC. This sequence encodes CASSPGTGREQYF.